Below, 15 T cell receptor beta chains from the same sample are listed, as sequenced in a study of blood T cells in healthy people across ages. A second PCR of about 6 to 12 cycles used a sample-barcoded 5' primer and a J-beta primer mix. From the 5' RACE reads, TCRdb called clonotypes with MiXCR, one entry per CDR3 protein. This table holds about 1,500,000 distinct CDR3 sequences, approximately 42% found once. Input material: blood. Source of these receptors: a woman under 30 in good health.

J is TRBJ2-1 and V is TRBV3-1, with D uncertain. The ends were cut back, 4 bases at V and 0 bases at J, with 16 bases in the middle. Germline V gene sequence: CDR1 LGHDT, CDR2 YNNKEL (reference sequence). The CDR3 is 17 residues long. In DNA, the CDR3 is TGTGCCAGCAGCCCCTCAGGACCGATTGGCTCCTACAATGAGCAGTTCTTC. Its protein product is CASSPSGPIGSYNEQFF.

This clonotype has only a few counts. This chain joins TRBV20-1 and TRBJ1-5; D call uncertain. V dropped 0 bases and J dropped 3 bases, with 12 bases sitting between them. This CDR3 contains 15 residues. CDR1 is DFQATT and CDR2 is SNEGSKA in the germline V gene (reference sequence). This chain's CDR3 is CSARDPGISNQPQHF. The CDR3 coding sequence is TGCAGTGCTAGAGATCCGGGGATCTCCAATCAGCCCCAGCATTTT.

J is TRBJ1-2 and V is TRBV7-8, with unresolved D. CDR1 and CDR2 (germline): SGHVS, FQNEAQ. V was cut by 6 bases and J by 2 bases, with 10 bases left in between. The CDR3 loop spans 13 amino acids. The CDR3 region has the DNA TGTGCCAGCAGTTTTCGCCTGAACTATGGCTACACCTTC. Residues: CASSFRLNYGYTF.

Only a few counts were recorded for this clonotype. The rearrangement joins TRBV29-1 to TRBJ2-2, with TRBD1 identical over 7 bases. The CDR3 extends over 17 amino acids. V lost 6 bases and J lost 0; bases outside the gene matches: 13. Germline V CDR1 and CDR2: SQVTM, ANQGSEA. The CDR3 coding sequence is TGCAGCGTGGGGACAGTCACCAACAACGCGAACACCGGGGAGCTGTTTTTT. Its translation: CSVGTVTNNANTGELFF.

This clonotype occurred many times. CDR3 sequence (DNA): TGCGCCAGCAGCCAAGGGACTAGCTCCTACAATGAGCAGTTCTTC. It translates to CASSQGTSSYNEQFF. The V gene is TRBV4-1, the J gene TRBJ2-1; 7 bases agree with TRBD2. Germline values: CDR1 MGHRA, CDR2 YSYEKL. V lost 1 base and J lost 0; bases outside the gene matches: 0. The CDR3 is made up of 15 amino acids.

The chain links TRBV20-1 to TRBJ2-1; D may be TRBD2 (6 bases). V was pared by 5 bases and J by 3 bases, with 11 bases between. CDR1 and CDR2 (germline): DFQATT, SNEGSKA (reference sequence). This CDR3 has 13 amino acids. CDR3 DNA sequence: TGCAGTGCTCCAAAGGACTACTACAATGAGCAGTTCTTC. Its translation is CSAPKDYYNEQFF.

This clonotype was counted only a few times. This chain uses TRBV20-1 with TRBJ2-7; D is unclear. The CDR3 extends over 13 amino acids. Germline V CDR1 and CDR2: DFQATT, SNEGSKA (reference sequence). Trimming removed 4 bases at V and 3 bases at J, with 13 bases between. CDR3 amino acids: CSAKGKAHYEQYF. DNA of the CDR3: TGCAGTGCTAAAGGGAAGGCCCACTACGAGCAGTACTTC.

The J gene is TRBJ2-2, the V gene TRBV24-1; D is unresolved. Germline V gene lookup returns CDR1 KGHDR and CDR2 SFDVKD. This CDR3 has 13 residues. Trimming removed 7 bases at V and 5 bases at J, with 10 bases between. The CDR3: CATSNQATGELFF. CDR3 DNA sequence: TGTGCCACCAGCAACCAGGCGACCGGGGAGCTGTTTTTT.

The chain has TRBV6-5 and TRBJ1-6; no reliable D call. Deletions cut 0 bases from V and 7 bases from J, with 4 bases between. In germline, CDR1 is MNHEY, CDR2 SVGAGI. CDR3 size: 13 residues. The CDR3 coding sequence is TGTGCCAGCAGTTACTCGACCAATTCACCCCTCCACTTT. This sequence encodes CASSYSTNSPLHF.

This clonotype has more than one count but fewer than ten. The genes are TRBV20-1 and TRBJ1-5; no firm D call. The CDR3 covers 13 residues. The V and J ends lost 3 bases and 6 bases respectively, with 12 bases between them. Looked up from germline, CDR1 is DFQATT and CDR2 is SNEGSKA (reference sequence). The CDR3 coding sequence is TGCAGTGCTAGGGGCTACGAAACTCAGCCCCAGCATTTT. Translated: CSARGYETQPQHF.

This clonotype was picked up a small number of times. The chain recombines TRBV9 with TRBJ1-6; the D gene is possibly TRBD1 (5 bases). V lost 4 bases, J lost 6 bases, and 11 bases lay in between. The CDR3 extends over 14 amino acids. Per the germline V gene, CDR1 is SGDLS and CDR2 is YYNGEE. This CDR3 is CASSQGPGNSPLHF. CDR3 coding DNA: TGTGCCAGCAGCCAGGGACCCGGTAATTCACCCCTCCACTTT.

This rearrangement joins TRBV6-2 or TRBV6-3 to TRBJ2-7; no clear D. Germline CDR1 and CDR2: MNHEY and SVGEGT. Deletions cut 7 bases from V and 1 base from J, with 20 bases between. The CDR3 runs 16 residues. CDR3 DNA: TGTGCCAGCACCACACCTACTCGCAGGAGTTCCTACGAGCAGTACTTC. Encoded protein: CASTTPTRRSSYEQYF.

Here the CDR3 DNA reads TGTGCCACCAGTGATCAAAGCGGGAGCTCCTACAATGAGCAGTTCTTC. Protein: CATSDQSGSSYNEQFF. The rearrangement links TRBV24-1 to TRBJ2-1; TRBD2 matches 8 bases. V gave up 3 bases and J gave up 0 bases; unmatched junction bases: 3. CDR1 KGHDR and CDR2 SFDVKD come from the germline V gene. This CDR3 comprises 16 residues.

This chain connects TRBV11-2 to TRBJ2-7; 10 nucleotides align to TRBD1. Germline trimming cut 0 bases from V and 3 bases from J; bases unmatched to any gene: 11. The CDR3 loop spans 18 amino acids. Germline CDR1 is SGHAT and CDR2 is FQNNGV. In DNA, the CDR3 is TGTGCCAGCAGCTTAGACTCTGACAGGGACAGGGGTTACTACGAGCAGTACTTC. Its protein is CASSLDSDRDRGYYEQYF.

The V and J genes are TRBV7-8 and TRBJ2-5; 7 bases are shared with TRBD2. This CDR3 comprises 17 residues. V shed 4 bases, J shed 3 bases, and the junction held 14 bases outside the gene matches. CDR1 is SGHVS, CDR2 FQNEAQ, per germline. CDR3 in DNA: TGTGCCAGCAGCTCAGGACTAGTGGGGTATCTTAAAGAGACCCAGTACTTC. It yields the protein CASSSGLVGYLKETQYF.